These 21 T cell receptor beta chains were all obtained from the same sample, sequenced in a study of STAT5B mutations in CD4+ large granular lymphocyte leukemia. The repertoire was sequenced with immunoSEQ multiplex PCR; TCRdb's copy has only in-frame clones and lacks some. The sample contains 31,000 or so clones, approximately 79% of which appear only once. Sequenced: CD4+ T cells from blood buffy coats. The source of these receptors is a human donor in good health.

The chain combines TRBV6-5 with TRBJ2-5; weak D call: TRBD2 (5 bases). The V end lost 8 bases, the J end lost 1 base, and 14 bases lay between the germline ends. The CDR3 runs to 14 residues. Germline V gene lookup returns CDR1 MNHEY and CDR2 SVGAGI. The CDR3 loop is CASPAPDFQETQYF. The CDR3 DNA reads as TGTGCCAGCCCAGCGCCGGACTTCCAAGAGACCCAGTACTTC.

J is TRBJ2-5 and V is TRBV6-1, with 7 bases aligning to TRBD1. Germline-derived CDR1 and CDR2 are MNHNS and SASEGT. The CDR3 has 15 residues. With 1 base clipped from V and 5 bases from J, the junction kept 7 bases outside the gene matches. The CDR3 sequence is CASSEEAGGVETQYF. The CDR3 bases are TGTGCCAGCAGTGAAGAGGCAGGGGGAGTGGAGACCCAGTACTTC.

The chain uses TRBV6-5 and TRBJ1-6, with TRBD1 matching 10 bases. V was clipped by 6 bases and J by 15 bases; unmatched bases: 8. Germline V gene data show CDR1 as MNHEY and CDR2 as SVGAGI. This CDR3 region has 13 residues. The CDR3 nucleotides are TGTGCCAGCAGGCCGGGACAGGGGCATCTCCTCCACTTT. Its protein product is CASRPGQGHLLHF.

The genes are TRBV29-1 and TRBJ1-1; 7 bases agree with TRBD1. CDR3 length: 12 residues. Germline V gene lookup returns CDR1 SQVTM and CDR2 ANQGSEA. J lost 6 bases, V lost 5 bases, and 6 bases had no gene match. This CDR3 reads CSVSDRDPEAFF. The CDR3 DNA sequence: TGCAGCGTTTCTGACAGGGACCCTGAAGCTTTCTTT.

This clone appeared once. V usage is TRBV7-2 and J usage is TRBJ2-1, with D possibly being TRBD1 (6 bases). The CDR3 sequence is 15 residues long. Deletions cut 5 bases from V and 4 bases from J, with 15 bases between. Germline V gene lookup returns CDR1 SGHTA and CDR2 FQGNSA. The DNA for the CDR3 is TGTGCCAGCAGCCCACGAAAAGGACAGTACAATGAGCAGTTCTTC. Its translation is CASSPRKGQYNEQFF. Using reference TRBV7-2 and TRBJ2-1 for the parts outside the CDR3, the full variable domain is GAGVSQSPSNKVTEKGKDVELRCDPISGHTALYWYRQSLGQGLEFLIYFQGNSAPDKSGLPSDRFSAERTGGSVSTLTIQRTQQEDSAVYLCASSPRKGQYNEQFFGPGTRLTVL.

V and J are TRBV7-3 and TRBJ2-2, with D perhaps TRBD2 (5 bases). The CDR3 is made up of 16 amino acids. V gave up 1 base and J gave up 0 bases, with 9 bases separating them. Germline V gene sequence: CDR1 SGHTA, CDR2 FQGTGA. The CDR3 loop reads CASSLMSGANTGELFF. The CDR3 nucleotides read TGTGCCAGCAGCTTAATGAGCGGTGCGAACACCGGGGAGCTGTTTTTT.

The rearrangement links TRBV5-4 to TRBJ2-3; 12 bases align to TRBD2. The CDR3 loop spans 17 amino acids. Looked up from germline, CDR1 is SGHNT and CDR2 is YYREEE (reference sequence). V trimming: 3 bases; J trimming: 2 bases; junction bases outside the gene matches: 7. This CDR3 reads CASSSSTSGRNTDTQYF. CDR3 nucleotide sequence: TGTGCCAGCAGCTCTTCGACTAGCGGGAGAAACACAGATACGCAGTATTTT.

The rearrangement links TRBV5-1 to TRBJ1-1, with 10 bases fitting TRBD1. This CDR3 spans 15 amino acids. Germline V gene lookup returns CDR1 SGHRS and CDR2 YFSETQ. J was trimmed by 7 bases and V by 4 bases; bases with no gene match: 10. CDR3 sequence: CASSLGTGDYGEAFF. In DNA, the CDR3 is TGCGCCAGCAGCCTCGGGACAGGGGATTATGGTGAAGCTTTCTTT.

The chain links TRBV10-1 to TRBJ2-1; D possibly corresponds to TRBD1 (7 bases). The V and J ends lost 6 bases and 7 bases respectively, with 22 bases between them. CDR1 and CDR2 from the germline V gene are WNHNN and SYGVQD (reference sequence). There are 16 residues in the CDR3. CDR3 nucleotide sequence: TGCGCCAGCAGCCCAGCAGCCACGCCAGGGGGGAATGAGCAGTTCTTC. Its translation is CASSPAATPGGNEQFF.

V usage is TRBV7-9 and J usage is TRBJ1-5; D remains unclear. The length of the CDR3 is 14 residues. CDR1 is SEHNR, CDR2 FQNEAQ, per germline (reference sequence). V lost 3 bases, J lost 3 bases, and 9 bases lay in between. CDR3 nucleotide sequence: TGTGCCAGCAGCTTCGCGGGATACAATCAGCCCCAGCATTTT. This gives the protein CASSFAGYNQPQHF.

The J gene is TRBJ2-2, the V gene TRBV30, with 7 bases aligning to TRBD2. The CDR3 length is 12 residues. Per germline, CDR1 GTSNPN and CDR2 SVGIG (reference sequence). V lost 5 bases, J lost 5 bases, and 2 bases stayed unmatched. CDR3 sequence (DNA): TGTGCCTGGGGGGGGGAAACCGGGGAGCTGTTTTTT. It yields the protein CAWGGETGELFF.

With regard to this clone: One end of the junction is discordant with germline, which a read error may explain. The J gene is TRBJ2-2, the V gene TRBV7-9; D is possibly TRBD1 or TRBD2 (5 bases each). Germline V CDR1 and CDR2: SEHNR, FQNEAQ (reference sequence). This CDR3 is 15 amino acids long. CDR3 DNA sequence: TGTGCCAGCAGCCTAGCAAGGGGGAACACCGGGGAGCTGTTTTTT. Translating gives CASSLARGNTGELFF.

V and J are TRBV19 and TRBJ2-2; possibly TRBD1 for D (5 bases). Germline V gene data show CDR1 as LNHDA and CDR2 as SQIVND (reference sequence). The V end lost 2 bases, the J end lost 6 bases, and 13 bases lay between the germline ends. This CDR3 comprises 15 residues. CDR3 bases: TGTGCCAGTAGTATAAGTCAGGGATCGGCCGGGGAGCTGTTTTTT. This encodes CASSISQGSAGELFF.

V and J are TRBV14 and TRBJ2-7; 8 nucleotides align to TRBD1. The CDR3 spans 16 residues. Germline CDR1 SGHDN, CDR2 FVKESK. J was trimmed by 4 bases and V by 4 bases; bases with no gene match: 12. The DNA of the CDR3 is TGTGCCAGCAGCCCTTCTCCCGGGACAGGACTTTACGAGCAGTACTTC. It is translated as CASSPSPGTGLYEQYF.

The chain uses TRBV5-1 and TRBJ1-5; D not resolved. Trimming stripped 4 bases from V and 7 bases from J, with 15 bases between. CDR3 length: 14 amino acids. Germline V gene lookup returns CDR1 SGHRS and CDR2 YFSETQ. The CDR3 region is CASSTSPEGQPQHF. The CDR3 bases are TGCGCCAGCAGCACCTCTCCGGAAGGGCAGCCCCAGCATTTT.

The chain couples TRBV7-3 to TRBJ2-3, with D perhaps matching TRBD2 (7 bases). The CDR3 has 16 residues. CDR1 is SGHTA and CDR2 is FQGTGA in the germline V gene. Trimming cost V 1 base and J 6 bases, with 17 bases left between them. The CDR3: CASSLRDGGRGDTQYF. The DNA of the CDR3 is TGTGCCAGCAGCTTAAGAGACGGGGGGCGCGGGGATACGCAGTATTTT.

The gene calls are TRBV19 and TRBJ2-7, with 11 positions matching TRBD2. V lost 1 base to trimming and J lost 6 bases; unmatched junction nucleotides: 2. The germline CDR1 and CDR2 sequences are LNHDA and SQIVND (reference sequence). This CDR3 has 14 residues. CDR3 sequence (DNA): TGTGCCAGTAGTATAGGTAGCGGGAGGGTCGAGCAGTACTTC. Encoded protein: CASSIGSGRVEQYF.

This clone was observed once. The gene calls are TRBV7-2 and TRBJ2-5, with 9 positions matching TRBD2. V gave up 4 bases and J gave up 5 bases; unmatched junction bases: 8. There are 15 residues in the CDR3. Germline loops: CDR1 SGHTA, CDR2 FQGNSA. This CDR3 is CASSSGRGGFETQYF. In DNA, the CDR3 is TGTGCCAGCAGCTCTGGGCGGGGGGGTTTTGAGACCCAGTACTTC. The entire variable domain, with the rest obtained from reference TRBV7-2 and TRBJ2-5, is as follows: GAGVSQSPSNKVTEKGKDVELRCDPISGHTALYWYRQSLGQGLEFLIYFQGNSAPDKSGLPSDRFSAERTGGSVSTLTIQRTQQEDSAVYLCASSSGRGGFETQYFGPGTRLLVL.

The rearrangement joins TRBV9 to TRBJ2-7; a weak D match, TRBD1 (5 bases). Germline V CDR1 and CDR2: SGDLS, YYNGEE. The CDR3 totals 15 residues. Trimming stripped 0 bases from V and 7 bases from J, with 17 bases between. DNA of the CDR3: TGTGCCAGCAGCGTAGGGGAAGGGGCCGCATGGGAGCAGTACTTC. This gives the protein CASSVGEGAAWEQYF. The full variable domain, rest sourced from reference TRBV9 and TRBJ2-7, is DSGVTQTPKHLITATGQRVTLRCSPRSGDLSVYWYQQSLDQGLQFLIQYYNGEERAKGNILERFSAQQFPDLHSELNLSSLELGDSALYFCASSVGEGAAWEQYFGPGTRLTVT.

The chain employs TRBV5-1 and TRBJ2-3, with TRBD1 as a possible D gene (6 bases). CDR3 length: 14 amino acids. V was cut by 4 bases and J by 3 bases, with 12 bases left in between. The germline gives CDR1 SGHRS, CDR2 YFSETQ. This CDR3 reads CASSPGQPTDTQYF. The CDR3 coding sequence is TGCGCCAGCAGCCCCGGACAGCCGACAGATACGCAGTATTTT.

This clone was picked up a small number of times. CDR3 protein: CAWNRVSTGNTIYF. The CDR3 coding sequence is TGTGCCTGGAACAGGGTTTCGACTGGAAACACCATATATTTT. V gene TRBV30 combines with J gene TRBJ1-3, with a tentative D call TRBD1 (6 bases). CDR1 and CDR2 from the germline V gene are GTSNPN and SVGIG (reference sequence). Trimming took 4 bases from V and 2 from J, leaving 12 bases between them. The CDR3 contains 14 residues.